This T cell receptor (beta chain) was obtained from a study of blood T cell repertoires in COVID-19. CDR3 length: 14 residues. The V gene's germline CDR1 is SGHRS and CDR2 YFSETQ. Trimming took 5 bases from V and 7 from J; bases not matched to a gene: 7. The table came from immunoSEQ multiplex PCR; TCRdb's copy has only in-frame clones and leaves some out. The sample lists 110,000 to 150,000 clones, 80% seen once, with 3.5% in the top ten. Sequenced material: peripheral blood. This chain joins TRBV5-1 and TRBJ1-4; 8 nucleotides match TRBD1. The origin of this receptor is a man in his sixties or seventies who had recovered from COVID-19. The CDR3 reads CASRPGQGGEKLFF. CDR3 nucleotide sequence: TGCGCCAGCAGGCCCGGACAGGGAGGTGAAAAACTGTTTTTT.